This T cell receptor (beta chain) stems from a study of blood T cell repertoires in COVID-19. Study at large: COVID-19 samples collected from the United States, Italy and Spain covered acute and convalescent phases. T cells, B-cell-depleted T cells, or PBMCs supplied cDNA or gDNA.

The Seattle patients, enrolled during active infection, were followed longitudinally. How the authors handled the data: The authors estimated nucleated cell counts from reference gene primer amplification. Produced via immunoSEQ multiplex PCR; TCRdb's table is partial and in-frame only. V and J calls and clone size are as listed in that table; D and trimming were resolved from the DNA. The top ten hold roughly 14% of the sample, which has approximately 270,000 clones, 84% seen once. This CDR3 is built from 15 residues. V lost 5 bases, J lost 4 bases, and 10 bases stayed unmatched. Germline CDR1 LNHDA, CDR2 SQIVND (reference sequence).

This receptor was obtained from a person aged 65-85 years with COVID-19, enrolled during active disease. The specimen sequenced was peripheral blood. The chain joins TRBV19 to TRBJ1-1, with 7 bases lining up with TRBD1. DNA for the CDR3: TGTGCCAGTAGTGGACAATCTACAGGGGCCACTGAAGCTTTCTTT. Residues: CASSGQSTGATEAFF. Combining the CDR3 with reference TRBV19 and TRBJ1-1 gives the whole variable domain DGGITQSPKYLFRKEGQNVTLSCEQNLNHDAMYWYRQDPGQGLRLIYYSQIVNDFQKGDIAEGYSVSREKKESFPLTVTSAQKNPTAFYLCASSGQSTGATEAFFGQGTRLTVV.